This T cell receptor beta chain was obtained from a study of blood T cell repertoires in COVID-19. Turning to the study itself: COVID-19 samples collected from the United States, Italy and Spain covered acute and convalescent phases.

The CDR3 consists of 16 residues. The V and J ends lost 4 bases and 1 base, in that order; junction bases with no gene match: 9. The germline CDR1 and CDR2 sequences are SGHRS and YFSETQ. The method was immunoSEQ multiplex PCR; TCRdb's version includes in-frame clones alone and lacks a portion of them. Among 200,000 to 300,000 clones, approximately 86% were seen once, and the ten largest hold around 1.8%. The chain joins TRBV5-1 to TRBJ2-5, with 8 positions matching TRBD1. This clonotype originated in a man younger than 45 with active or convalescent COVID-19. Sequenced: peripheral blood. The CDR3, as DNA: TGCGCCAGCAGCACCGGACAGGGCGAAAGCCAAGAGACCCAGTACTTC. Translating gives CASSTGQGESQETQYF.